Shown below are 23 T cell receptor beta chains from a single sample sequenced in a study of blood T cell repertoires in COVID-19 (dated by TCRdb to 2019 to 2021). Receptors were amplified or captured by the immunoSEQ multiplex PCR assay. TCRdb provides this immuneACCESS table in a form limited to in-frame rearrangements. Some clones are lacking; in checked studies, under half of them reflect an unresolved V gene, and why the rest are absent is not known. In all, the sample holds fewer than 300,000 clones, and approximately 92% of those were seen once. Roughly 1.1% of the sample comes from the top ten. The sequencing input was PBMCs or T cells enriched from blood (not recorded which). These receptors were taken from a woman aged 25 to 45 who had recovered from COVID-19.

This clone came up once. The chain carries TRBV19 and TRBJ2-5; D may be TRBD2 (5 bases). CDR1 is LNHDA and CDR2 is SQIVND in the germline V gene (reference sequence). With 4 bases removed from V and 4 bases from J, the gap between germline ends came to 10 bases. The CDR3 is 13 residues long. The DNA for the CDR3 is TGTGCCAGTAGTAATAGCGTTCGAGAGACCCAGTACTTC. It is translated as CASSNSVRETQYF.

The gene calls are TRBV6-2 or TRBV6-3 and TRBJ1-5; D is ambiguous. This CDR3 is built from 15 residues. Trimming took 0 bases from V and 5 from J, leaving 11 bases between them. The germline gives CDR1 MNHEY, CDR2 SVGEGT. The CDR3 nucleotides read TGTGCCAGCAGTTACTCGAGGGAATCAGATCAGCCCCAGCATTTT. It is translated as CASSYSRESDQPQHF.

Written as DNA, the CDR3 is TGCGCCAGCAGCCCAACCTCGGTAGCGGGAGTGGCGGATGAGCAGTTCTTC. This gives the protein CASSPTSVAGVADEQFF. This chain links TRBV5-1 with TRBJ2-1; 9 positions agree with TRBD2. Germline assignment: CDR1 SGHRS and CDR2 YFSETQ. CDR3 size: 17 residues. J gave up 8 bases and V 4 bases, and 16 bases lay outside the gene matches. Combining the CDR3 with reference TRBV5-1 and TRBJ2-1 gives the whole variable domain KAGVTQTPRYLIKTRGQQVTLSCSPISGHRSVSWYQQTPGQGLQFLFEYFSETQRNKGNFPGRFSGRQFSNSRSEMNVSTLELGDSALYLCASSPTSVAGVADEQFFGPGTRLTVL.

The chain combines TRBV30 with TRBJ1-4, with 7 bases identical to TRBD1. Unmatched junction bases numbered 8, after V lost 3 bases and J lost 7 bases. CDR3 length: 14 residues. Germline CDR1 and CDR2: GTSNPN and SVGIG (reference sequence). The CDR3 here is CAWRPGGSGEKLFF. CDR3 nucleotide sequence: TGTGCCTGGAGGCCAGGGGGGTCGGGTGAAAAACTGTTTTTT. Using reference TRBV30 and TRBJ1-4 for the parts outside the CDR3, the full variable domain is SQTIHQWPATLVQPVGSPLSLECTVEGTSNPNLYWYRQAAGRGLQLLFYSVGIGQISSEVPQNLSASRPQDRQFILSSKKLLLSDSGFYLCAWRPGGSGEKLFFGSGTQLSVL.

This chain connects TRBV5-1 to TRBJ1-4; no reliable D call. CDR1 and CDR2 from the germline V gene are SGHRS and YFSETQ. Deletions cut 0 bases from V and 8 bases from J, with 11 bases between. This CDR3 is built from 14 residues. The CDR3 DNA follows: TGCGCCAGCAGCTTGGAAGGAGTTGGCGAAAAACTGTTTTTT. Its protein is CASSLEGVGEKLFF.

The rearrangement links TRBV27 to TRBJ1-2; tentative D call: TRBD1 (5 bases). The length of the CDR3 is 15 residues. V lost 5 bases, J lost 4 bases, and 17 bases lay in between. Germline-derived CDR1 and CDR2 are MNHEY and SMNVEV (reference sequence). The CDR3 protein is CASSPTTGGSYGYTF. CDR3 coding DNA: TGTGCCAGCAGTCCAACGACCGGGGGATCCTATGGCTACACCTTC.

V and J are TRBV24-1 and TRBJ2-7; TRBD1 matches 7 bases. This CDR3 is 13 amino acids long. Germline-derived CDR1 and CDR2 are KGHDR and SFDVKD. V shed 7 bases and J 5 bases; nucleotides not matched to a gene: 7. CDR3 DNA: TGTGCCACCAGATCCGGGACAGCGAACGAGCAGTACTTC. It is translated as CATRSGTANEQYF.

The chain couples TRBV9 to TRBJ2-1; 7 bases are shared with TRBD2. Germline CDR1 reads SGDLS; CDR2 reads YYNGEE. J gave up 3 bases and V 0 bases, and 3 bases lay outside the gene matches. The CDR3 is 15 amino acids. CDR3 residues: CASSVGGRGYNEQFF. DNA for the CDR3: TGTGCCAGCAGCGTAGGAGGGAGGGGCTACAATGAGCAGTTCTTC.

The chain carries TRBV7-9 and TRBJ2-1; D is undetermined. The length of the CDR3 is 14 residues. The germline V gene encodes CDR1 SEHNR and CDR2 FQNEAQ (reference sequence). V was pared by 8 bases and J by 4 bases, with 15 bases between. CDR3: CASAESVSYNEQFF. DNA for the CDR3: TGTGCCAGCGCCGAATCGGTGTCATACAATGAGCAGTTCTTC.

The gene calls are TRBV7-9 and TRBJ2-6, with D perhaps TRBD2 (6 bases). The germline CDR1 and CDR2 sequences are SEHNR and FQNEAQ (reference sequence). V lost 4 bases and J 1 base, leaving 14 bases between the germline ends. The CDR3 covers 17 residues. The DNA for the CDR3 is TGTGCCAGCAGCTCGTCCCGGGACTTTTCTGGGGCCAACGTCCTGACTTTC. Translating gives CASSSSRDFSGANVLTF.

For this clone: The sample has other DNA sequences that encode this CDR3 too. This sequence joins TRBV5-6 and TRBJ1-2, with 7 bases identical to TRBD1. Germline CDR1 reads SGHDT; CDR2 reads YYEEEE. The V segment lost 4 bases and the J segment 0 bases; nucleotides outside the gene matches: 3. CDR3 length: 14 residues. For the CDR3, the DNA is TGTGCCAGCAGCCTGACAGGGTCTAACTATGGCTACACCTTC. This codes for CASSLTGSNYGYTF.

The chain combines TRBV9 with TRBJ1-5, with a tentative D call TRBD1 (5 bases). Germline V gives CDR1 SGDLS, CDR2 YYNGEE. There are 12 residues in the CDR3. The V end was cut by 3 bases, the J end by 9 bases, with 10 bases between. The CDR3 region has the DNA TGTGCCAGCAGCGCTGCCGGGGGGCCCCAGCATTTT. It codes for CASSAAGGPQHF.

This clone was counted once. The chain employs TRBV5-5 and TRBJ2-5; the match to TRBD2 covers 7 bases. V was pared by 0 bases and J by 5 bases, with 1 base of the junction left unmatched. The CDR3 covers 13 residues. Germline V lookup: CDR1 SGHKS, CDR2 YYEKEE (reference sequence). The DNA of the CDR3 is TGTGCCAGCAGCTTGGCCGGGGGGGAGACCCAGTACTTC. The encoded protein is CASSLAGGETQYF.

The CDR3 nucleotides read TGTGCCAGCGGTATCGGGGGGCGTTCAGGCTATGGCTACACCTTC. Protein sequence: CASGIGGRSGYGYTF. The chain couples TRBV13 to TRBJ1-2; perhaps TRBD1 as D (6 bases). This CDR3 has 15 amino acids. The V gene lost 8 bases and the J gene lost 4 bases, with 20 bases spanning the gap. The germline V gene has CDR1 PRHDT and CDR2 FYEKMQ (reference sequence).

The sample holds one count of this clone. The chain recombines TRBV6-5 with TRBJ2-1; a weak D match, TRBD1 (5 bases). The CDR3 is 14 amino acids. V lost 6 bases and J 4 bases, leaving 13 bases between the germline ends. CDR1 and CDR2 (germline): MNHEY, SVGAGI. The DNA of the CDR3 is TGTGCCAGCAGGTTGACAGAGACTTACAATGAGCAGTTCTTC. This translates into CASRLTETYNEQFF.

The chain combines TRBV2 with TRBJ1-6; TRBD1 matches 9 bases. V shed 6 bases, J shed 7 bases, and the junction held 7 bases outside the gene matches. The CDR3 has 15 residues. CDR1 and CDR2 from the germline V gene are SNHLY and FYNNEI. CDR3 protein: CASRDRGKRNSPLHF. The CDR3 nucleotides are TGTGCCAGCAGAGACAGGGGGAAAAGGAATTCACCCCTCCACTTT.

This chain connects TRBV5-1 to TRBJ1-1, with a weak D call TRBD1 (5 bases). The V and J ends lost 5 bases and 1 base respectively, with 15 bases between them. Germline CDR1 reads SGHRS; CDR2 reads YFSETQ. The CDR3 is 15 residues long. The CDR3: CASRERFQGNTEAFF. DNA of the CDR3: TGCGCCAGCAGGGAGAGGTTTCAGGGGAACACTGAAGCTTTCTTT.

This clone appeared a few times. In DNA, the CDR3 is TGTGCCAGCAGCTATTATGGACTAGCGGGGGCCTACGAGCAGTACTTC. Translation: CASSYYGLAGAYEQYF. This chain links TRBV6-2 or TRBV6-3 with TRBJ2-7; 13 bases map to TRBD2. Germline assignment: CDR1 MNHEY and CDR2 SVGEGT. This CDR3 is built from 16 residues. After removal of 6 bases from V and 2 bases from J, the junction contained 7 bases not matched to a gene.

The V and J genes are TRBV11-1 and TRBJ2-1, with 9 bases matching TRBD2. CDR3 length equals 15 residues. Germline trimming cut 5 bases from V and 4 bases from J; bases unmatched to any gene: 6. CDR1 is SGHAT and CDR2 is FQDESV in the germline V gene (reference sequence). This chain's CDR3 is CASSQLAGPYNEQFF. CDR3 bases: TGTGCCAGCAGCCAGCTAGCGGGACCTTACAATGAGCAGTTCTTC.

The gene calls are TRBV6-4 and TRBJ2-6; D not certain. The CDR3 covers 16 residues. V was shortened by 2 bases and J by 0 bases, with 8 bases between the two germline ends. Germline CDR1 and CDR2: MRHNA and SNTAGT. The CDR3 DNA is TGTGCCAGCAGTGACACCCAGGACTCTGGGGCCAACGTCCTGACTTTC. As protein: CASSDTQDSGANVLTF.

This sequence joins TRBV28 and TRBJ2-7; perhaps TRBD1 as D (6 bases). The germline V and J ends were trimmed by 8 bases and 2 bases, with 13 bases remaining between them. Germline loops: CDR1 MDHEN, CDR2 SYDVKM. The CDR3 runs to 13 residues. The CDR3 sequence: CASCTGSPYEQYF. In DNA form, the CDR3 reads TGTGCCAGCTGTACAGGGAGCCCCTACGAGCAGTACTTC.

The chain couples TRBV5-5 to TRBJ2-2; a possible D gene is TRBD2 (6 bases). The CDR3 spans 14 residues. Germline CDR1 and CDR2: SGHKS and YYEKEE (reference sequence). V was pared by 1 base and J by 6 bases, with 10 bases between. The CDR3 loop is CASSLKWGAGELFF. Written as DNA, the CDR3 is TGTGCCAGCAGCTTGAAATGGGGGGCCGGGGAGCTGTTTTTT.

The V gene is TRBV7-2, the J gene TRBJ1-5; no definite D call. V was trimmed by 1 base and J by 10 bases, leaving 14 bases between them. The germline CDR1 and CDR2 sequences are SGHTA and FQGNSA. CDR3 size: 14 residues. The CDR3 bases are TGTGCCAGCAGCTTAGAGGGAGAGGGTCCCCCCCAGCATTTT. Its protein product is CASSLEGEGPPQHF.